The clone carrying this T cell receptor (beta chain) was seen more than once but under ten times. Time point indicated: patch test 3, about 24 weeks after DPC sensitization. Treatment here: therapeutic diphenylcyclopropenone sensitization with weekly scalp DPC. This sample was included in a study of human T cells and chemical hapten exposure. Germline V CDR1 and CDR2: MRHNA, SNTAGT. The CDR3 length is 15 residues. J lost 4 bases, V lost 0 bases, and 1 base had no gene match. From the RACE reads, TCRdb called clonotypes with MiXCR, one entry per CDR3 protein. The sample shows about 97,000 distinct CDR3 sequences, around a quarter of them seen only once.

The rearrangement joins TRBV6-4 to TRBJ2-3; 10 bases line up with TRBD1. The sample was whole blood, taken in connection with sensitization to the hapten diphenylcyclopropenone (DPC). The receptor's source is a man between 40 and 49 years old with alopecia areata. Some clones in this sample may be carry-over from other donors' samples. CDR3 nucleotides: TGTGCCAGCAGTGACTCGACAGGGGGCCCAGATACGCAGTATTTT. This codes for CASSDSTGGPDTQYF.